One sample yielded the 8 T cell receptor beta chains listed below, sequenced in a study of Ad26.COV2.S vaccination and SARS-CoV-2 variants. The method was immunoSEQ multiplex PCR; TCRdb's version includes in-frame clones alone and lacks a portion of them. The sample records about 470,000 clones, roughly 88% being singletons. Regarding treatment: roughly 20 received Ad26.COV2.S at low or high dose, single or two shots; several received placebo; per-sample allocation not given. Sampling happened 63 days after the first vaccine or placebo injection. This specimen consisted of peripheral blood, obtained in a trial of Ad26.COV2.S vaccine versus placebo. These receptors originate from a person between 18 and 59 years old who received the Ad26.COV2.S COVID-19 vaccine or a placebo.

The rearrangement joins TRBV5-4 to TRBJ2-3, with D perhaps TRBD1 (6 bases). The V gene's germline CDR1 is SGHNT and CDR2 YYREEE (reference sequence). Trimming removed 5 bases from V and 2 bases from J, with 12 bases in between. The CDR3 spans 14 residues. The CDR3 region is CASRAGVPTDTQYF. In DNA form, the CDR3 reads TGTGCCAGCAGAGCAGGGGTACCCACAGATACGCAGTATTTT.

The chain combines TRBV5-4 with TRBJ2-3; either TRBD1 or TRBD2 may fit D (5 bases each). CDR1 is SGHNT, CDR2 YYREEE, per germline (reference sequence). This CDR3 contains 14 residues. V was pared by 9 bases and J by 0 bases, with 14 bases between. The CDR3 coding sequence is TGTGCCATGCAAATTGGGACGAGCACAGATACGCAGTATTTT. It encodes CAMQIGTSTDTQYF.

As to this clone: Other DNA sequences of this sample code for an identical CDR3. The chain uses TRBV18 and TRBJ2-3, with TRBD2 as a possible D gene (6 bases). V was shortened by 6 bases and J by 0 bases, with 10 bases between the two germline ends. Germline values: CDR1 KGHSH, CDR2 LQKENI. This CDR3 is built from 14 residues. The CDR3 loop is CASSPGLSTDTQYF. The CDR3 DNA is TGTGCCAGCTCCCCGGGACTTAGCACAGATACGCAGTATTTT.

The chain combines TRBV9 with TRBJ1-1; D unresolved. Germline CDR1 SGDLS, CDR2 YYNGEE. Trimming removed 0 bases at V and 7 bases at J, with 16 bases between. This CDR3 has 15 amino acids. The CDR3 spells CASSVEAFGLGEAFF. Written as DNA, the CDR3 is TGTGCCAGCAGCGTAGAGGCCTTCGGGCTCGGTGAAGCTTTCTTT.

On this clone itself: Additional DNA sequences in this sample encode the identical CDR3. J is TRBJ1-2 and V is TRBV27; D gene uncertain. The CDR3 is 13 amino acids. Germline V lookup: CDR1 MNHEY, CDR2 SMNVEV (reference sequence). Trimming cost V 2 bases and J 0 bases, with 4 bases left between them. The CDR3 spells CASSLSANYGYTF. CDR3 DNA: TGTGCCAGCAGTTTAAGCGCTAACTATGGCTACACCTTC.

The chain carries TRBV21-1 and TRBJ2-5; the table's TRBD1 call for D was not verified on the DNA. TRBV21-1 is a pseudogene. The CDR3 totals 16 residues. CDR3 residues: CASKILMLDAGETQYF. For the CDR3, the DNA is TGTGCCAGCAAAATCTTGATGCTTGACGCAGGAGAGACCCAGTACTTC.

This chain connects TRBV6-2 or TRBV6-3 to TRBJ2-7; 9 bases align to TRBD2. Germline V gene sequence: CDR1 MNHEY, CDR2 SVGEGT. After removal of 2 bases from V and 4 bases from J, the junction contained 15 bases not matched to a gene. The CDR3 spans 18 residues. The CDR3 DNA reads as TGTGCCAGCAGTTACATGGAGGGCGCTAGCGGGATAAGATACGAGCAGTACTTC. Translated: CASSYMEGASGIRYEQYF.

J is TRBJ1-5 and V is TRBV27; possibly TRBD1 for D (6 bases). There are 15 residues in the CDR3. Germline CDR1 and CDR2: MNHEY and SMNVEV (reference sequence). With 6 bases removed from V and 0 bases from J, the gap between germline ends came to 12 bases. The CDR3 DNA follows: TGTGCCAGCAGCATGTGGGGACATAGCAATCAGCCCCAGCATTTT. Residues: CASSMWGHSNQPQHF.